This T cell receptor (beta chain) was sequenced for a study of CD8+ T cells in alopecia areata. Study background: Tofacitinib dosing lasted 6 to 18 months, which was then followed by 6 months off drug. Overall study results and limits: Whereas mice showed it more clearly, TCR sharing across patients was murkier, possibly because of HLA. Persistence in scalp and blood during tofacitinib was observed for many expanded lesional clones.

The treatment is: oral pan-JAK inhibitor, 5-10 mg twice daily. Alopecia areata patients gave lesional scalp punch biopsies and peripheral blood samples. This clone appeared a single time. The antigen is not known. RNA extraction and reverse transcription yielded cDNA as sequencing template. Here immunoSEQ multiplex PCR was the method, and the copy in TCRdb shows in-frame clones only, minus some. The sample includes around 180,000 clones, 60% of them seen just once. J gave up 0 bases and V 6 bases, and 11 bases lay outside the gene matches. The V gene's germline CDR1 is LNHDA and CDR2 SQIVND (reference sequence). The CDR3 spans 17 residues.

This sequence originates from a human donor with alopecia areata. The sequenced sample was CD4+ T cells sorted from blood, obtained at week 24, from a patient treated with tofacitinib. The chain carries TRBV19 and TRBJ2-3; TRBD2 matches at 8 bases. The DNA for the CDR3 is TGTGCCAGTAGCCTCCGTACGGGGGGGTCTAGCACAGATACGCAGTATTTT. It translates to CASSLRTGGSSTDTQYF.